This TCR beta chain was sequenced during a study of CD8 T cells in ankylosing spondylitis. The CDR3 has 14 amino acids. J gave up 4 bases and V 6 bases, and 1 base lay outside the gene matches. Germline CDR1 reads SNHLY; CDR2 reads FYNNEI. Points from the study as a whole: A motif of 7 or 8 highly homologous TCR beta variants was seen as apparently characteristic of ankylosing spondylitis blood.

This clonotype was seen a few times. Its antigen is still unknown. Each CDR3 protein gets one entry after TCRdb re-called the 5' RACE reads with MiXCR. The table has fewer than 500,000 distinct CDR3 sequences, 20% to 25% seen once. The source material was blood, either unsorted or a sorted T cell fraction (not recorded which). The rearrangement links TRBV2 to TRBJ2-3; 13 bases are a match to TRBD2. The source is a male donor with ankylosing spondylitis. The CDR3 DNA is TGTGCCAGCAGACTAGCGGGAGGGCCAGATACGCAGTATTTT. It translates to CASRLAGGPDTQYF.